The entry below describes one TCR beta chain. Positively selected for CCR7, the CD45RO-negative cells used as naive CD8 cells excluded terminally differentiated effector memory CD45RA+ cells. Germline V gene lookup returns CDR1 LNHDA and CDR2 SQIVND (reference sequence). The CDR3 spans 13 residues. Trimming pared 3 bases from V and 7 bases from J, leaving 10 bases between. The source of the sample is a study of shared clonotypes between healthy human individuals. Produced via immunoSEQ multiplex PCR; TCRdb's table is partial and in-frame only. Among hundreds of thousands of clones listed, about 96% were seen once.

This chain joins TRBV19 and TRBJ1-5, with D unclear. Sequencing input: naive CD8+ T cells sorted from blood. The clonotype originates from a woman aged 25-40 years in good health. Written as DNA, the CDR3 is TGTGCCAGTAGTATTGTGGGGTACCAGCCCCAGCATTTT. Protein product: CASSIVGYQPQHF.